What follows are 21 T cell receptor beta chains derived from one specimen sequenced in a study of OX40 agonist ivuxolimab in advanced cancers. Sequenced by immunoSEQ multiplex PCR; TCRdb stores in-frame clones only, minus some. Of about 96,000 clones in the sample, less than 95% were seen once. The sequences come from CD4+ or CD8+ T cells sorted from blood, collected in a trial of the OX40 agonist ivuxolimab. These receptors were obtained from an adult with an advanced solid tumor such as melanoma, head and neck, liver or kidney cancer.

The chain couples TRBV5-1 to TRBJ2-1, with unresolved D. Germline assignment: CDR1 SGHRS and CDR2 YFSETQ. There are 14 residues in the CDR3. V lost 3 bases and J lost 4, with 11 bases in between. Here the CDR3 reads CASSSYSGYNEQFF. The CDR3 bases are TGCGCCAGCAGCTCTTATAGTGGATACAATGAGCAGTTCTTC.

The V call is TRBV7-9, the J call TRBJ2-5, with 8 nucleotides matching TRBD1. V lost 8 bases and J lost 4; bases outside the gene matches: 9. In germline, CDR1 is SEHNR, CDR2 FQNEAQ (reference sequence). The CDR3 consists of 14 residues. In nucleotides, the CDR3 is TGTGCCAGCCTCACAGACAGGGGAGGAGAGACCCAGTACTTC. It yields the protein CASLTDRGGETQYF. The entire variable domain, with the rest obtained from reference TRBV7-9 and TRBJ2-5, is as follows: DTGVSQNPRHKITKRGQNVTFRCDPISEHNRLYWYRQTLGQGPEFLTYFQNEAQLEKSRLLSDRFSAERPKGSFSTLEIQRTEQGDSAMYLCASLTDRGGETQYFGPGTRLLVL.

V is TRBV29-1 and J is TRBJ2-3; D is ambiguous. V lost 4 bases and J lost 3, with 14 bases in between. Germline CDR1 and CDR2: SQVTM and ANQGSEA. The length of the CDR3 is 14 residues. CDR3 nucleotide sequence: TGCAGCGTTGGGTCCAGCGTGGGGACAGATACGCAGTATTTT. This sequence encodes CSVGSSVGTDTQYF.

The gene calls are TRBV19 and TRBJ2-7; tentatively, D is TRBD1 (6 bases). The CDR3 extends over 15 amino acids. Trimming cost V 3 bases and J 1 base, with 13 bases left between them. Germline values: CDR1 LNHDA, CDR2 SQIVND (reference sequence). CDR3 in DNA: TGTGCCAGTAGTATTTCCCCAGGGGAGTCCTACGAGCAGTACTTC. The encoded protein is CASSISPGESYEQYF.

The chain uses TRBV28 and TRBJ2-6; TRBD1 aligns across 10 bases. CDR3 length equals 17 residues. Germline CDR1 is MDHEN and CDR2 is SYDVKM. V lost 4 bases, J lost 4 bases, and 7 bases stayed unmatched. DNA for the CDR3: TGTGCCAGCAGTTGGGACAGGGGCCCTCTCGGGGCCAACGTCCTGACTTTC. It yields the protein CASSWDRGPLGANVLTF. Together with reference TRBV28 and TRBJ2-6, the CDR3 gives the full variable domain: DVKVTQSSRYLVKRTGEKVFLECVQDMDHENMFWYRQDPGLGLRLIYFSYDVKMKEKGDIPEGYSVSREKKERFSLILESASTNQTSMYLCASSWDRGPLGANVLTFGAGSRLTVL.

The chain joins TRBV14 to TRBJ2-1, with TRBD2 identical over 8 bases. CDR3 length: 18 residues. Trimming removed 4 bases from V and 0 bases from J; junction bases left unmatched: 11. Germline lookup yields CDR1 SGHDN and CDR2 FVKESK. CDR3 sequence: CASSLGGGRTSSYNEQFF. The CDR3 DNA reads TGTGCCAGCAGCCTGGGGGGCGGGAGGACGTCCTCCTACAATGAGCAGTTCTTC.

The table lists this clone with a few counts. The J gene is TRBJ2-7, the V gene TRBV4-1, with TRBD1 as a possible D gene (5 bases). The germline V gene encodes CDR1 MGHRA and CDR2 YSYEKL. Deletions cut 0 bases from V and 0 bases from J, with 6 bases between. The CDR3 is made up of 14 amino acids. CDR3 region: CASSQDDSSYEQYF. The CDR3, as DNA: TGCGCCAGCAGCCAAGATGACAGCTCCTACGAGCAGTACTTC.

The chain carries TRBV7-3 and TRBJ2-7, with TRBD1 as a possible D gene (6 bases). Trimming cost V 5 bases and J 6 bases, with 17 bases left between them. Germline V gene sequence: CDR1 SGHTA, CDR2 FQGTGA. CDR3 length: 14 residues. DNA for the CDR3: TGTGCCAGCAGCCTCGGGCCAGGCAGGGGCGAGCAGTACTTC. It is translated as CASSLGPGRGEQYF.

The rearrangement links TRBV19 to TRBJ2-7; D is undetermined. The CDR3 loop spans 15 amino acids. Trimming stripped 3 bases from V and 0 bases from J, with 12 bases between. Germline CDR1 LNHDA, CDR2 SQIVND (reference sequence). DNA for the CDR3: TGTGCCAGTAGTATCGGGCCCATGAGCTCCTACGAGCAGTACTTC. Translated: CASSIGPMSSYEQYF.

The chain combines TRBV21-1 with TRBJ2-3; the table's D gene call, TRBD2, was not cross checked with the DNA. TRBV21-1 is described as a pseudogene. The CDR3 is made up of 15 amino acids. The CDR3 protein is CASSGSGLAVDTQYF. The CDR3 region has the DNA TGTGCCAGCAGCGGAAGTGGCCTAGCGGTAGATACGCAGTATTTT.

The rearrangement uses TRBV7-8 and TRBJ2-1; TRBD2 is a possible D gene (5 bases). Germline CDR1 reads SGHVS; CDR2 reads FQNEAQ. The CDR3 is made up of 15 amino acids. Trimming removed 5 bases from V and 2 bases from J, with 13 bases in between. CDR3 sequence: CASSLLDLTYNEQFF. DNA of the CDR3: TGTGCCAGCAGCCTACTAGACCTGACCTACAATGAGCAGTTCTTC. The full variable domain, in which reference TRBV7-8 and TRBJ2-1 provide the parts outside the CDR3, is GAGVSQSPRYKVAKRGQDVALRCDPISGHVSLFWYQQALGQGPEFLTYFQNEAQLDKSGLPSDRFFAERPEGSVSTLKIQRTQQEDSAVYLCASSLLDLTYNEQFFGPGTRLTVL.

The chain employs TRBV6-1 and TRBJ2-5; 10 nucleotides line up with TRBD1. Germline V gene lookup returns CDR1 MNHNS and CDR2 SASEGT. With V trimmed by 5 bases and J by 1 base, 1 base remained unmatched. CDR3 length equals 14 residues. This CDR3 is CASSRDRGQETQYF. The CDR3 region has the DNA TGTGCCAGCAGTAGGGACAGGGGCCAAGAGACCCAGTACTTC.

The CDR3 loop is CASSFGRGGPYEQFF. DNA of the CDR3: TGTGCCAGCAGTTTCGGTAGGGGAGGGCCATATGAGCAGTTCTTC. This sequence joins TRBV6-5 and TRBJ2-1; TRBD2 matches at 7 bases. This CDR3 has 15 residues. Germline V gene lookup returns CDR1 MNHEY and CDR2 SVGAGI. Trimming took 4 bases from V and 8 from J; bases not matched to a gene: 11.

The gene calls are TRBV11-2 and TRBJ2-5; TRBD2 is a possible D gene (7 bases). V gave up 5 bases and J gave up 4 bases, with 17 bases separating them. Germline V gives CDR1 SGHAT, CDR2 FQNNGV. The CDR3 totals 15 residues. In DNA form, the CDR3 reads TGTGCCAGCAGCGGCCTAGGGGGGGTGGTAGAGACCCAGTACTTC. Its protein is CASSGLGGVVETQYF.

The chain couples TRBV28 to TRBJ2-7; the D call may be TRBD1 or TRBD2 (6 bases each). The ends were cut back, 8 bases at V and 1 base at J, with 15 bases in the middle. CDR1 is MDHEN and CDR2 is SYDVKM in the germline V gene. This CDR3 region has 14 residues. The CDR3 bases are TGTGCCAGCGGGAGGTGGGGGGCGTCCTACGAGCAGTACTTC. It specifies CASGRWGASYEQYF.

V usage is TRBV7-9 and J usage is TRBJ1-2, with 7 nucleotides matching TRBD1. J lost 6 bases, V lost 2 bases, and 9 bases had no gene match. CDR1 is SEHNR and CDR2 is FQNEAQ in the germline V gene (reference sequence). CDR3 size: 15 residues. CDR3 DNA sequence: TGTGCCAGCAGCTTATGGACAGGAAATGGGGATGGCTACACCTTC. This sequence encodes CASSLWTGNGDGYTF.

The chain is built from TRBV7-9 and TRBJ1-1; D gene uncertain. Germline assignment: CDR1 SEHNR and CDR2 FQNEAQ (reference sequence). The ends were cut back, 2 bases at V and 5 bases at J, with 12 bases in the middle. The CDR3 consists of 14 residues. Here the CDR3 reads CASSLSLGRTEAFF. The CDR3 region has the DNA TGTGCCAGCAGCTTAAGTCTGGGTCGAACTGAAGCTTTCTTT.

Here the CDR3 DNA reads TGTGCCACCAGCAGGGGGGGCGGGGGGCGAAAGACCCAGTACTTC. Its translation: CATSRGGGGRKTQYF. J is TRBJ2-5 and V is TRBV15; 8 bases map to TRBD2. Germline V lookup: CDR1 LNHNV, CDR2 YYDKDF (reference sequence). The length of the CDR3 is 15 residues. With 3 bases clipped from V and 6 bases from J, the junction kept 9 bases outside the gene matches.

The chain uses TRBV7-2 and TRBJ1-1; D remains unclear. The CDR3 contains 15 residues. Germline V CDR1 and CDR2: SGHTA, FQGNSA. With 5 bases removed from V and 1 base from J, the gap between germline ends came to 14 bases. CDR3 DNA: TGTGCCAGCAGCCCAACCCCGACCCGGAACACTGAAGCTTTCTTT. Protein sequence: CASSPTPTRNTEAFF.

The chain combines TRBV9 with TRBJ1-1; D may be TRBD1 (6 bases). The CDR3 sequence is 15 residues long. V was clipped by 6 bases and J by 6 bases, with 21 bases between them. Germline values: CDR1 SGDLS, CDR2 YYNGEE. The CDR3 DNA sequence: TGTGCCAGCACCCCGCCCGAGGGGGGGAGGGCTGAAGCTTTCTTT. Protein sequence: CASTPPEGGRAEAFF.

V is TRBV28 and J is TRBJ2-5; 12 bases fit TRBD1. CDR1 is MDHEN and CDR2 is SYDVKM in the germline V gene. V trimming: 8 bases; J trimming: 5 bases; junction bases outside the gene matches: 12. The CDR3 length is 16 residues. CDR3 region: CASGVYPGQGAETQYF. CDR3 nucleotide sequence: TGTGCCAGCGGCGTATATCCGGGACAGGGGGCTGAGACCCAGTACTTC.